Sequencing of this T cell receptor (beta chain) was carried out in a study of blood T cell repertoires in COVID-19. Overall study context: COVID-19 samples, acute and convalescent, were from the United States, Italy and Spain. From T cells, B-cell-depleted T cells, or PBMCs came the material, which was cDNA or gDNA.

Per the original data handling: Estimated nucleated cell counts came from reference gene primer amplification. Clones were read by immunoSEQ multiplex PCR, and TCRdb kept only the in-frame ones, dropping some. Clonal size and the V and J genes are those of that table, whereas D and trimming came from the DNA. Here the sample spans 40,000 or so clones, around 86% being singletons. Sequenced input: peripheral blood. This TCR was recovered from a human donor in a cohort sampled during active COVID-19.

In DNA form, the CDR3 reads TGTGCCAGCAGCTGGGGGTTGACAGGGCGCTATGGCTACACCTTC. Its translation is CASSWGLTGRYGYTF. V and J are TRBV7-2 and TRBJ1-2; 7 bases line up with TRBD1. Germline V gives CDR1 SGHTA, CDR2 FQGNSA. V was pared by 4 bases and J by 4 bases, with 9 bases of the junction left unmatched. This CDR3 is built from 15 residues. Full variable domain (rest looked up from reference TRBV7-2 and TRBJ1-2): GAGVSQSPSNKVTEKGKDVELRCDPISGHTALYWYRQSLGQGLEFLIYFQGNSAPDKSGLPSDRFSAERTGGSVSTLTIQRTQQEDSAVYLCASSWGLTGRYGYTFGSGTRLTVV.